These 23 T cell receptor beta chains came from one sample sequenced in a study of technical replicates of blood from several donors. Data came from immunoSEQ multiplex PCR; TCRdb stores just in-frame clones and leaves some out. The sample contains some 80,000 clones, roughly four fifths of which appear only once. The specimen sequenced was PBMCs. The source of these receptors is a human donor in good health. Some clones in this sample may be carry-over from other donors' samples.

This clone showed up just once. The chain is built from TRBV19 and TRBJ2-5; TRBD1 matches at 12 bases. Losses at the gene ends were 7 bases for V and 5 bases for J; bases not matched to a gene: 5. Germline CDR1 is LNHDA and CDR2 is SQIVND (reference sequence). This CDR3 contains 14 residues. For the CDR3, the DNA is TGTGCCAGTACGGGACAGGGGGCAGTCGAGACCCAGTACTTC. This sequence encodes CASTGQGAVETQYF.

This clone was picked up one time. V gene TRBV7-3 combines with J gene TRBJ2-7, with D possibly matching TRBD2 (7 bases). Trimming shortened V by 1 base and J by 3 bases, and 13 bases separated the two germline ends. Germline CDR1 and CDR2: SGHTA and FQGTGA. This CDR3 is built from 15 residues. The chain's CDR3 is CASSLMGGAFYEQYF. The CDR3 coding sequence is TGTGCCAGCAGCTTAATGGGGGGGGCCTTCTACGAGCAGTACTTC.

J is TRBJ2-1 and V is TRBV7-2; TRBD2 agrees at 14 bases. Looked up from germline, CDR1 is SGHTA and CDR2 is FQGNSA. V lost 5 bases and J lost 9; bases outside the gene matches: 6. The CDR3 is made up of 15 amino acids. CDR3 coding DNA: TGTGCCAGCAGCGGCGGGGGGACTAGCGGGGGTGAGCAGTTCTTC. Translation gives CASSGGGTSGGEQFF.

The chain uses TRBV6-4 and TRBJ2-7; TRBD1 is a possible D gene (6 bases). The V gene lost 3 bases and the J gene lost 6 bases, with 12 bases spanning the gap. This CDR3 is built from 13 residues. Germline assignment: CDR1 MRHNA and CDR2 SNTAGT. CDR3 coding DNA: TGTGCCAGCAGTGATACTGAACAGGGCGAGCAGTACTTC. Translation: CASSDTEQGEQYF.

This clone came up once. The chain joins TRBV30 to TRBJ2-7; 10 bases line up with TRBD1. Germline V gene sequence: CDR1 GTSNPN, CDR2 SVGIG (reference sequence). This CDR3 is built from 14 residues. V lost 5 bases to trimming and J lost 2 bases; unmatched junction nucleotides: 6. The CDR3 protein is CAWQTGTGAYEQYF. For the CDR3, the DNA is TGTGCCTGGCAAACCGGGACAGGGGCCTACGAGCAGTACTTC.

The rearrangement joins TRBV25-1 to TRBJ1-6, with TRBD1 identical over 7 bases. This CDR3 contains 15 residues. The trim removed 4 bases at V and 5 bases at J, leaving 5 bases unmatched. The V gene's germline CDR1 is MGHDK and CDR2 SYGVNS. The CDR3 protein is CASSVVGTDNSPLHF. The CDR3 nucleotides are TGTGCCAGCAGTGTAGTAGGGACAGATAATTCACCCCTCCACTTT.

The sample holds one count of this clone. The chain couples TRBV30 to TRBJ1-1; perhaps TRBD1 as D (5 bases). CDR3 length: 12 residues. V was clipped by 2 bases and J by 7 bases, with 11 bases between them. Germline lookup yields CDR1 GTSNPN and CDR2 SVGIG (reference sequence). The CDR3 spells CAWSPPGGEAFF. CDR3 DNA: TGTGCCTGGAGTCCGCCGGGGGGTGAAGCTTTCTTT.

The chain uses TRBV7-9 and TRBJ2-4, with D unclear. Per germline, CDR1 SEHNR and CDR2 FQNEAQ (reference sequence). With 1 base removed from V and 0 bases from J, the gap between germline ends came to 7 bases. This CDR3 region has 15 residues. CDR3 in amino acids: CASSLERLAKNIQYF. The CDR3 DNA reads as TGTGCCAGCAGCTTAGAGCGTCTAGCCAAAAACATTCAGTACTTC.

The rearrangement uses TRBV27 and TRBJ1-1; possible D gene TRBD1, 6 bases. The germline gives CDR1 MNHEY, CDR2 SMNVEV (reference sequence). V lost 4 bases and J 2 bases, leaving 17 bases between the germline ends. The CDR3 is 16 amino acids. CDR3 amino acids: CASSSSQWGPNTEAFF. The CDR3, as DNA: TGTGCCAGCAGTTCAAGCCAATGGGGGCCCAACACTGAAGCTTTCTTT.

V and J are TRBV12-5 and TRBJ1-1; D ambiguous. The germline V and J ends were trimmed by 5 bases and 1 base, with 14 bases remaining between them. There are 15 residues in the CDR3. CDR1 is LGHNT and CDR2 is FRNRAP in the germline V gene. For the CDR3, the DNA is TGTGCTAGTGGTACAGATTTAATGGGGAACACTGAAGCTTTCTTT. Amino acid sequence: CASGTDLMGNTEAFF.

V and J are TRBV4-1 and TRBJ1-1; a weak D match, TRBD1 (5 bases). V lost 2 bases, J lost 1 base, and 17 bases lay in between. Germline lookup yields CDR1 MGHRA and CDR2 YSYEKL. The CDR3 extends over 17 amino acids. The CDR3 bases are TGCGCCAGCAGCCAAACACGGAGGGGACTCTGGAACACTGAAGCTTTCTTT. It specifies CASSQTRRGLWNTEAFF.

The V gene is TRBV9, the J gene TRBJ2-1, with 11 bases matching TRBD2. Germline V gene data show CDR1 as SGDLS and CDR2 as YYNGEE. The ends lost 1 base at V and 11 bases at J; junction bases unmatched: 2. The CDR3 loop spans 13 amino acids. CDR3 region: CASSVQTSGKQFF. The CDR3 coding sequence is TGTGCCAGCAGCGTACAGACTAGCGGGAAGCAGTTCTTC. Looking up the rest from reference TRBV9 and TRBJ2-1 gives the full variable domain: DSGVTQTPKHLITATGQRVTLRCSPRSGDLSVYWYQQSLDQGLQFLIQYYNGEERAKGNILERFSAQQFPDLHSELNLSSLELGDSALYFCASSVQTSGKQFFGPGTRLTVL.

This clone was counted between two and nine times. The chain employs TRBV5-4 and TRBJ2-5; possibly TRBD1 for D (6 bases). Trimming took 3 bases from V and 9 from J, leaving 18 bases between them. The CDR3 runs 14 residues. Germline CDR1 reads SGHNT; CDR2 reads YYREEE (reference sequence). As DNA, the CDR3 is TGTGCCAGCAGCTCTACACAGGGTAAGGACGCCCAGTACTTC. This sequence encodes CASSSTQGKDAQYF.

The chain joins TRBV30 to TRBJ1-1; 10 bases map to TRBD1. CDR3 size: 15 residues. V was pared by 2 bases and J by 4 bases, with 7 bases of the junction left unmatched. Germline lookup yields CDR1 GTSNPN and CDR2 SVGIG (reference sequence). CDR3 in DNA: TGTGCCTGGAGTAGACAGGGGGCGCTTAGCACTGAAGCTTTCTTT. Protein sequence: CAWSRQGALSTEAFF.

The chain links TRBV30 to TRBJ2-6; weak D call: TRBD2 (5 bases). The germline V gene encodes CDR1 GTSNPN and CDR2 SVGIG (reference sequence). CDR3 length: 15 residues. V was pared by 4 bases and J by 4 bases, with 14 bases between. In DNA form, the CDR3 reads TGTGCCTGGACCGCTTCGGGGAGAGGGGCCAACGTCCTGACTTTC. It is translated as CAWTASGRGANVLTF.

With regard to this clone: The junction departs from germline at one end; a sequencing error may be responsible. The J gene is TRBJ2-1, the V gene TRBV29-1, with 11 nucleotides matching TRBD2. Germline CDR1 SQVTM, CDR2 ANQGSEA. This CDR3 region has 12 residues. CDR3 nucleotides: TGCAGCGTTGCTTATAGCGGGGGGGCCCCCGTCTTC. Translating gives CSVAYSGGAPVF.

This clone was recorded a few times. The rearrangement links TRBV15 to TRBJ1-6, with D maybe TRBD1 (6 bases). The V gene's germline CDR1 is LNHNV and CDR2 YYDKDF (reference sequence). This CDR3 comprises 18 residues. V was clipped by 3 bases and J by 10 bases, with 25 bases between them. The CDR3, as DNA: TGTGCCACCAGCAGCCCAAAACAGGGTACAGCCGGGGGGTCACCCCTCCACTTT. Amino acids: CATSSPKQGTAGGSPLHF.

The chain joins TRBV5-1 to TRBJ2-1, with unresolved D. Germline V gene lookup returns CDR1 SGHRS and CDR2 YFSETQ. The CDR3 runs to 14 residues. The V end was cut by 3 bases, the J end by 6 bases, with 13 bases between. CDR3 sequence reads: CASSSIPAANEQFF. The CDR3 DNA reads TGCGCCAGCAGCTCTATACCCGCCGCCAATGAGCAGTTCTTC.

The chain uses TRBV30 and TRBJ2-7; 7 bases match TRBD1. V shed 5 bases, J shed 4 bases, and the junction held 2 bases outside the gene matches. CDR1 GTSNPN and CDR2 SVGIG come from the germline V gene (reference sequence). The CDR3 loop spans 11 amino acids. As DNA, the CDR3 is TGTGCCTGGGCCAGGGGGTACGAGCAGTACTTC. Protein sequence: CAWARGYEQYF.

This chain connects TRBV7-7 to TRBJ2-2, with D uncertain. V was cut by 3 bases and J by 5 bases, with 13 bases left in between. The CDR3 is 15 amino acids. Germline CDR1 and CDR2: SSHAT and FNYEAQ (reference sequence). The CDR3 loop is CASSLSPGGTGELFF. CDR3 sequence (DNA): TGTGCCAGCAGCTTGTCCCCGGGTGGAACCGGGGAGCTGTTTTTT.

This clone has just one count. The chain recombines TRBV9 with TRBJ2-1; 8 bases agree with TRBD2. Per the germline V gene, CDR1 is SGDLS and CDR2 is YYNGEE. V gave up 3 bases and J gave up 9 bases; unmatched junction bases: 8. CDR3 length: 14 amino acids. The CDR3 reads CASSGPRSGSEQFF. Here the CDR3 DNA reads TGTGCCAGCAGCGGCCCGAGAAGCGGGAGTGAGCAGTTCTTC.

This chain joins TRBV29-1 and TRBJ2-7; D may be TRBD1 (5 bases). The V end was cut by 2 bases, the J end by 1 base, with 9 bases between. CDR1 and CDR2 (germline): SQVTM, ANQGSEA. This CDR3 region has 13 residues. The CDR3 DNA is TGCAGCGTTGAAATAGCAGGGTCCTACGAGCAGTACTTC. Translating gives CSVEIAGSYEQYF.

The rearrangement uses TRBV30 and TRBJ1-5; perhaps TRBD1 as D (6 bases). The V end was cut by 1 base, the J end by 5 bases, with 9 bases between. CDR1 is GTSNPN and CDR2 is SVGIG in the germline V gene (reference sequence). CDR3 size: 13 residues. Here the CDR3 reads CAWSAHRDQPQHF. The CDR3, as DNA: TGTGCCTGGAGTGCGCACAGGGATCAGCCCCAGCATTTT.